This TCR beta chain emerged from a study of Graves' ophthalmopathy and Graves' hyperthyroidism. A word on this clonotype: Its antigen is not known.

This CDR3 is 17 amino acids long. The junction had 14 bases not matched to a gene; V was cut back by 5 bases and J by 3 bases. From RNA, the CDR3 regions of TCR beta chains were amplified and sequenced. HTBI primers were employed in first-round RT-PCR, then a second-round multiplex PCR followed. MiXCR was run by TCRdb on the multiplex PCR reads, yielding one entry per CDR3 protein. The sample consists of 150,000 to 200,000 distinct CDR3 sequences, 39% of them appearing once. Whole-study findings and limits: Most expanded clonotypes from thyroid (those above 0.001 frequency) were also found in blood. Ophthalmopathy cases were distinguished from stable hyperthyroidism by a 13-signature model, reaching just over 85% sensitivity and around 80% specificity.

The chain joins TRBV12-3 or TRBV12-4 to TRBJ2-5, with 8 bases identical to TRBD1. This clonotype originated in a man aged 25-45 years with Graves' ophthalmopathy. Sequenced: peripheral blood. The CDR3 sequence: CASSPGATDRDEETQYF. CDR3 sequence (DNA): TGTGCCAGCAGTCCCGGGGCGACGGACAGGGATGAAGAGACCCAGTACTTC.